One and the same sample provided the 11 T cell receptor beta chains below, sequenced in a study of response to subunit inactivated influenza vaccine. TCRdb reprocessed the RT-PCR reads with MiXCR, giving one entry per CDR3 protein. The table lists more than 500,000 distinct CDR3 sequences, roughly 10% of them singletons. These data were also filed under a second study, of T cells expressing NK-cell markers. As reported in that work: The authors made TCR beta cDNA libraries by 5'RACE template switching. This switching added a universal primer site and UMIs.

The sequenced sample was PBMCs from blood, obtained on the day of vaccination. The receptors originated from a man between 50 and 59 years old who received an inactivated influenza vaccine.

This clonotype was recorded a few times. This sequence joins TRBV5-1 and TRBJ2-7; possibly TRBD1 or TRBD2 for D (5 bases each). CDR1 and CDR2 (germline): SGHRS, YFSETQ. V was trimmed by 0 bases and J by 1 base, leaving 14 bases between them. There are 16 residues in the CDR3. CDR3 sequence reads: CASSLAGTEVSYEQYF. The CDR3 nucleotides are TGCGCCAGCAGCTTGGCGGGGACGGAGGTATCCTACGAGCAGTACTTC.

This clonotype showed up just a few times. The chain recombines TRBV7-2 with TRBJ2-5, with D possibly being TRBD1 or TRBD2 (6 bases each). Germline-derived CDR1 and CDR2 are SGHTA and FQGNSA. V lost 3 bases and J lost 9, with 11 bases in between. CDR3 length: 12 residues. CDR3 DNA sequence: TGTGCCAGCAGCTTGTCAGGGGAGGCCCAGTACTTC. Translated, it gives CASSLSGEAQYF.

This clonotype has only a few counts. The chain employs TRBV18 and TRBJ1-2; D remains unclear. V gave up 0 bases and J gave up 4 bases, with 9 bases separating them. The CDR3 contains 14 residues. Per germline, CDR1 KGHSH and CDR2 LQKENI. The DNA for the CDR3 is TGTGCCAGCTCACCACCTGGCGATTTCTATGGCTACACCTTC. Protein product: CASSPPGDFYGYTF.

This clonotype occurred a few times. V is TRBV6-2 or TRBV6-3 and J is TRBJ1-5, with a weak D call TRBD1 (6 bases). V dropped 2 bases and J dropped 0 bases, with 11 bases sitting between them. Germline CDR1 reads MNHEY; CDR2 reads SVGEGT. The CDR3 is made up of 16 amino acids. CDR3 sequence (DNA): TGTGCCAGCAGTTACCGGGACATTGGTAGCAATCAGCCCCAGCATTTT. Protein sequence: CASSYRDIGSNQPQHF.

In this sample, this clonotype turned up many times. J is TRBJ2-1 and V is TRBV7-8; 12 bases map to TRBD2. The CDR3 is made up of 15 amino acids. Trimming removed 2 bases from V and 7 bases from J; junction bases left unmatched: 3. Germline V gives CDR1 SGHVS, CDR2 FQNEAQ. In DNA form, the CDR3 reads TGTGCCAGCAGCTTACTAGCGGGAGGGCCAAATGAGCAGTTCTTC. Translation: CASSLLAGGPNEQFF. The whole variable domain, remainder taken from reference TRBV7-8 and TRBJ2-1, is GAGVSQSPRYKVAKRGQDVALRCDPISGHVSLFWYQQALGQGPEFLTYFQNEAQLDKSGLPSDRFFAERPEGSVSTLKIQRTQQEDSAVYLCASSLLAGGPNEQFFGPGTRLTVL.

A single count supports this clonotype. J is TRBJ1-2 and V is TRBV7-2; D remains ambiguous. CDR1 and CDR2 (germline): SGHTA, FQGNSA. V was pared by 3 bases and J by 0 bases, with 8 bases between. The CDR3 totals 14 residues. In DNA, the CDR3 is TGTGCCAGCAGCTTTGCGTCCGCTAACTATGGCTACACCTTC. It yields the protein CASSFASANYGYTF.

The chain couples TRBV4-2 to TRBJ1-6; no clear D gene. Per germline, CDR1 LGHNA and CDR2 YNFKEQ. V shed 0 bases and J shed 4 bases, with 10 bases lying between them. The CDR3 is made up of 16 amino acids. The CDR3: CASSQEADGYNSPLHF. The CDR3 DNA follows: TGTGCCAGCAGCCAAGAGGCGGACGGTTATAATTCACCCCTCCACTTT.

This clonotype was detected only a few times. The gene calls are TRBV10-3 and TRBJ2-3; perhaps TRBD1 as D (6 bases). Germline assignment: CDR1 ENHRY and CDR2 SYGVKD. The CDR3 is 14 residues long. The germline V and J ends were trimmed by 3 bases and 7 bases, with 14 bases remaining between them. CDR3 nucleotides: TGTGCCATCAGTGACCCCGGACAGCTATATACGCAGTATTTT. Translated: CAISDPGQLYTQYF.

The gene calls are TRBV4-3 and TRBJ2-5; TRBD2 might be the D (6 bases). The germline V gene encodes CDR1 LGHNA and CDR2 YSLEER. The CDR3 covers 16 residues. V lost 0 bases and J 1 base, leaving 12 bases between the germline ends. DNA for the CDR3: TGCGCCAGCAGCCAAGATGGAGGGGCCCTCCAAGAGACCCAGTACTTC. It is translated as CASSQDGGALQETQYF.

This clonotype was seen a handful of times. The chain combines TRBV29-1 with TRBJ2-1, with D possibly being TRBD1 (6 bases). Germline CDR1 is SQVTM and CDR2 is ANQGSEA. CDR3 size: 14 residues. Trimming took 8 bases from V and 8 from J, leaving 22 bases between them. CDR3 region: CSSLRGSVIDEQFF. CDR3 nucleotide sequence: TGCAGCTCCCTCAGGGGATCTGTCATCGATGAGCAGTTCTTC.

This clonotype was observed a few times. The chain joins TRBV10-3 to TRBJ2-5; TRBD1 matches at 12 bases. V shed 0 bases, J shed 9 bases, and the junction held 8 bases outside the gene matches. This CDR3 region has 16 residues. Germline CDR1 ENHRY, CDR2 SYGVKD. The CDR3 protein is CAISESPGTGGDSQYF. The CDR3 coding sequence is TGTGCCATCAGTGAGTCTCCCGGGACAGGGGGCGATTCCCAGTACTTC.